This record concerns one TCR beta chain sequence. No cognate antigen has been identified for it. Base-call qualities are not available, and no considerably larger clone is one nucleotide away. These data belong to a study of blood T cell repertoires in COVID-19 (dated by TCRdb to the early 2020s). Study-level background: Samples covering the acute and convalescent phases of COVID-19 were provided by collaborators in the United States, Italy and Spain. The material from the prospective study consisted of cDNA or gDNA derived from T cells, B-cell-depleted T cells, or PBMCs. Subjects who had been exposed to COVID-19, were actively infected with it, or had recovered from it provided the deeply sampled blood TCRbeta repertoires that made up the dataset. The repertoires were made available in a free public database intended to serve as a resource for research on the immune response to SARS-CoV-2. Samples came from the ongoing ImmuneRACE study (first 160 participants) plus 1,254 subjects from 6 global collaborators. Nearly every sample came with metadata listing a de-identified subject ID, COVID-19 status, age in years and sex. Where available, HLA class I and class II types were taken from metadata supplied by the sample provider and were not determined by assay-based typing.

Whole blood was collected in K2EDTA tubes by collaborating institutions according to the institutions' own protocols. For TCRbeta analysis, collaborators shipped samples in one of three forms: frozen whole blood, isolated PBMCs, or DNA extracted from either of those sample types. The junction shows trimming of 1 base on V and 0 bases on J, plus 13 bases between the germline ends. Looking up the germline V gene yields CDR1 SGHTA and CDR2 FQGNSA. The CDR3 measures 17 amino acids from cysteine to phenylalanine. The sequence is cut down to CDR3 DNA, 51 bases in frame from base 1. The immunoSEQ Assay, a bias-controlled multiplex PCR, was used to amplify TCRbeta CDR3 regions from genomic DNA. As for the original processing: Nucleated cell counts per sample were estimated from amplification of reference gene primers within the assay. To quantify the absolute abundance of each unique TCRbeta CDR3 rearrangement, sequence reads were collapsed and filtered. For each sample, productive Simpson clonality was calculated as the square root of Simpson's diversity index over productive rearrangements. TCRdb mirrors the immuneACCESS table, restricted to in-frame sequences. Some clones are absent from its copies; in checked studies, under half trace to an unresolved V gene, and the reason for the others is unknown. For V, J and clone size, that table is used; D and trimming come from the DNA. The sample contains tens of thousands of clones, over 75% of them found a single time. The ten largest clones add up to about 12% of the sample.

Overall study results and their limits: Clinical and demographic metadata were provided uncurated, with the amount varying by source and participant.

This chain joins TRBV7-2 to TRBJ1-5, with TRBD1 as a weak D call on 6 bases. The sequence derives from a human donor in a cohort sampled during active COVID-19. Sequenced sample: peripheral blood. The DNA reads as follows: TGTGCCAGCAGCTTAGTAGGGGGAGCGCGTAGCAATCAGCCCCAGCATTTT. It codes for CASSLVGGARSNQPQHF.